Listed here are 24 T cell receptor beta chains from one sample, sequenced in a study of a mutant IDH1 vaccine in newly diagnosed glioma. No cognate antigen is known for these TCRs. Indicated time point: week 35, safety follow-up. With topical imiquimod, each dose of the vaccine consisted of 300 ug of mutant IDH1 20-mer peptide. Generated by immunoSEQ multiplex PCR, the TCRdb table keeps only in-frame clones and is missing some. Of tens of thousands of clones listed, around 78% are singletons. The sequencing used PBMCs, collected from a glioma patient whose treatment included an IDH1 peptide vaccine. The receptors were gathered from a man aged 35 to 55 with glioma.

This clone appeared a few times. This rearrangement joins TRBV30 to TRBJ2-3, with 8 bases matching TRBD1. V shed 2 bases, J shed 0 bases, and the junction held 4 bases outside the gene matches. The CDR3 length is 15 residues. Germline loops: CDR1 GTSNPN, CDR2 SVGIG (reference sequence). CDR3 sequence reads: CAWSLGTGSTDTQYF. DNA of the CDR3: TGTGCCTGGAGTCTTGGGACAGGAAGCACAGATACGCAGTATTTT. Based on the CDR3 plus reference TRBV30 and TRBJ2-3, the full variable domain is SQTIHQWPATLVQPVGSPLSLECTVEGTSNPNLYWYRQAAGRGLQLLFYSVGIGQISSEVPQNLSASRPQDRQFILSSKKLLLSDSGFYLCAWSLGTGSTDTQYFGPGTRLTVL.

The chain recombines TRBV7-9 with TRBJ2-5; D perhaps matches TRBD1 (7 bases). The CDR3 contains 16 residues. The V end lost 1 base, the J end lost 1 base, and 13 bases lay between the germline ends. Germline V CDR1 and CDR2: SEHNR, FQNEAQ (reference sequence). The CDR3 protein is CASSLGRGAFQETQYF. CDR3 nucleotide sequence: TGTGCCAGCAGCTTAGGCAGGGGGGCATTCCAAGAGACCCAGTACTTC.

The chain has TRBV13 and TRBJ2-1; the match to TRBD2 covers 14 bases. The CDR3 has 20 residues. V lost 3 bases, J lost 1 base, and 11 bases stayed unmatched. Germline V gene lookup returns CDR1 PRHDT and CDR2 FYEKMQ (reference sequence). CDR3 residues: CASSLTSGLAGEGSYNEQFF. The CDR3 coding sequence is TGTGCCAGCAGCTTGACATCGGGACTAGCGGGAGAGGGGTCCTACAATGAGCAGTTCTTC.

The V call is TRBV29-1, the J call TRBJ1-2; TRBD1 aligns across 12 bases. CDR1 is SQVTM, CDR2 ANQGSEA, per germline. Unmatched junction bases numbered 14, after V lost 7 bases and J lost 8 bases. The CDR3 has 15 residues. CDR3 loop: CSAIRGDRGRKGYTF. The CDR3 DNA sequence: TGCAGCGCCATTCGAGGGGACAGGGGGCGTAAAGGCTACACCTTC.

The chain links TRBV6-4 to TRBJ1-2; TRBD1 matches at 7 bases. Germline V gene lookup returns CDR1 MRHNA and CDR2 SNTAGT. The ends lost 5 bases at V and 4 bases at J; junction bases unmatched: 7. The CDR3 is made up of 14 amino acids. CDR3 sequence reads: CASSSRTGPYGYTF. DNA of the CDR3: TGTGCCAGCAGTTCCCGGACAGGTCCCTATGGCTACACCTTC.

In its sample, this clone was seen a few times. This chain's CDR3 is CASSPGSSNEFF. The CDR3 DNA follows: TGTGCCAGCAGCCCAGGGTCCTCTAACGAGTTTTTT. This chain connects TRBV11-2 to TRBJ1-4, with D maybe TRBD1 (5 bases). The ends were cut back, 5 bases at V and 16 bases at J, with 17 bases in the middle. CDR3 size: 12 residues. Looked up from germline, CDR1 is SGHAT and CDR2 is FQNNGV.

The chain employs TRBV6-5 and TRBJ1-1, with 8 bases identical to TRBD1. This CDR3 contains 14 residues. Germline CDR1 and CDR2: MNHEY and SVGAGI. The J segment lost 5 bases and the V segment lost 6 bases, leaving 8 bases of the junction unmatched. The CDR3 DNA reads TGTGCCAGCAGGCCAGGGGGCGGAGGTACTGAAGCTTTCTTT. Amino acid sequence: CASRPGGGGTEAFF.

The chain employs TRBV6-1 and TRBJ2-7, with 8 bases matching TRBD1. Germline-derived CDR1 and CDR2 are MNHNS and SASEGT. This CDR3 has 15 amino acids. V trimming: 6 bases; J trimming: 6 bases; junction bases outside the gene matches: 13. The CDR3 sequence: CASRTEQGESGEQYF. The DNA of the CDR3 is TGTGCCAGCAGGACAGAACAGGGGGAGAGCGGCGAGCAGTACTTC.

J is TRBJ2-7 and V is TRBV5-1; TRBD1 matches 8 bases. This CDR3 is built from 14 residues. In germline, CDR1 is SGHRS, CDR2 YFSETQ. J lost 1 base, V lost 0 bases, and 0 bases had no gene match. The CDR3 protein is CASSLGQGSYEQYV. CDR3 in DNA: TGCGCCAGCAGCTTGGGACAGGGGTCCTACGAGCAGTACGTC.

As regards this clone: One end of the junction fails to match germline, which may point to a read error. V usage is TRBV6-6 and J usage is TRBJ2-7; D unresolved. The germline CDR1 and CDR2 sequences are MNHNY and SVGAGI (reference sequence). The CDR3 sequence is 11 residues long. The CDR3 reads CAGSYAYEQYF. The CDR3 DNA reads TGTGCCGGCAGTTACGCGTACGAGCAGTACTTC.

The genes are TRBV5-1 and TRBJ1-2; D unresolved. Trimming removed 6 bases at V and 1 base at J, with 10 bases between. The CDR3 loop spans 13 amino acids. Germline CDR1 and CDR2: SGHRS and YFSETQ. Here the CDR3 reads CASTASHNYGYTF. DNA for the CDR3: TGCGCCAGCACAGCGTCACATAACTATGGCTACACCTTC.

The chain employs TRBV5-1 and TRBJ2-1, with a possible D match to TRBD2 (6 bases). V lost 4 bases and J 11 bases, leaving 13 bases between the germline ends. This CDR3 has 12 amino acids. Germline CDR1 reads SGHRS; CDR2 reads YFSETQ. CDR3 DNA sequence: TGCGCCAGCAGCATGGAGGAGGGCAAGCAGTTCTTC. Translated, it gives CASSMEEGKQFF.

The chain employs TRBV5-1 and TRBJ2-7; tentatively, D is TRBD1 (6 bases). Trimming cost V 5 bases and J 1 base, with 16 bases left between them. The CDR3 is 15 amino acids. Germline V lookup: CDR1 SGHRS, CDR2 YFSETQ. DNA of the CDR3: TGCGCCAGCAGGGGGGCGGGCCTCCTTTCCTACGAGCAGTACTTC. Its protein is CASRGAGLLSYEQYF.

The CDR3 DNA follows: TGTGCCAGCAGTGACTCGATCCCGGGTGAGCAGTTCTTC. This sequence encodes CASSDSIPGEQFF. The chain couples TRBV6-4 to TRBJ2-1; D is uncertain. Trimming took 0 bases from V and 9 from J, leaving 9 bases between them. CDR1 MRHNA and CDR2 SNTAGT come from the germline V gene. The CDR3 runs to 13 residues.

In its sample, this clone was seen once. The chain has TRBV15 and TRBJ2-5; 9 nucleotides match TRBD1. Germline V gene lookup returns CDR1 LNHNV and CDR2 YYDKDF (reference sequence). The length of the CDR3 is 17 residues. Trimming took 4 bases from V and 2 from J; bases not matched to a gene: 11. The CDR3, as DNA: TGTGCCACCAGCACCTCCTCGTTCGGGACAGGGCAAGAGACCCAGTACTTC. It specifies CATSTSSFGTGQETQYF.

The V gene is TRBV19, the J gene TRBJ2-3; 7 bases fit TRBD1. This CDR3 spans 15 amino acids. The germline V gene has CDR1 LNHDA and CDR2 SQIVND (reference sequence). V shed 5 bases and J 0 bases; nucleotides not matched to a gene: 5. CDR3 in DNA: TGTGCCAGTAGTTCCGGGGACAGTAGCACAGATACGCAGTATTTT. Its protein is CASSSGDSSTDTQYF.

This clone ranks as medium-sized. CDR3 sequence reads: CASSLAGGAGQPQHF. The CDR3 coding sequence is TGTGCCAGCAGCTTAGCTGGGGGCGCGGGTCAGCCCCAGCATTTT. This chain connects TRBV7-2 to TRBJ1-5; maybe TRBD1 (6 bases). V was pared by 0 bases and J by 6 bases, with 12 bases between. CDR1 is SGHTA, CDR2 FQGNSA, per germline. The CDR3 consists of 15 residues.

V and J are TRBV19 and TRBJ2-4; 9 nucleotides align to TRBD1. The length of the CDR3 is 15 residues. Germline V gives CDR1 LNHDA, CDR2 SQIVND (reference sequence). Trimming cost V 4 bases and J 1 base; bases outside gene matches: 2. The CDR3 DNA reads as TGTGCCAGTAGTAGAGGACAGGGGGCCAAAAACATTCAGTACTTC. Protein product: CASSRGQGAKNIQYF. The full variable domain, in which reference TRBV19 and TRBJ2-4 provide the parts outside the CDR3, is DGGITQSPKYLFRKEGQNVTLSCEQNLNHDAMYWYRQDPGQGLRLIYYSQIVNDFQKGDIAEGYSVSREKKESFPLTVTSAQKNPTAFYLCASSRGQGAKNIQYFGAGTRLSVL.

The CDR3 nucleotides read TGCGCCAGCAGCTTTGGAGCGGGAGGTCAAGATACGCAGTATTTT. As protein: CASSFGAGGQDTQYF. The V and J genes are TRBV5-1 and TRBJ2-3, with 9 bases matching TRBD2. The CDR3 runs 15 residues. Germline CDR1 reads SGHRS; CDR2 reads YFSETQ. Germline trimming cut 2 bases from V and 5 bases from J; bases unmatched to any gene: 6.

This chain links TRBV18 with TRBJ2-3, with D tentatively TRBD1 or TRBD2 (6 bases each). V lost 8 bases and J lost 1, with 22 bases in between. The germline CDR1 and CDR2 sequences are KGHSH and LQKENI. The CDR3 has 17 residues. CDR3 sequence (DNA): TGTGCCAGCAACGGGGGTATCCAGGGGTCGGGCACAGATACGCAGTATTTT. Its translation is CASNGGIQGSGTDTQYF.

The gene calls are TRBV6-5 and TRBJ1-1, with 8 bases aligning to TRBD1. With 0 bases clipped from V and 7 bases from J, the junction kept 4 bases outside the gene matches. The CDR3 consists of 14 residues. The germline V gene encodes CDR1 MNHEY and CDR2 SVGAGI. CDR3 bases: TGTGCCAGCAGTTACTCGTCAGGGGGCAATGAAGCTTTCTTT. Protein: CASSYSSGGNEAFF.

V and J are TRBV29-1 and TRBJ2-1, with D possibly matching TRBD1 (6 bases). The CDR3 is 13 residues long. The ends were cut back, 6 bases at V and 2 bases at J, with 11 bases in the middle. The germline V gene encodes CDR1 SQVTM and CDR2 ANQGSEA. CDR3 DNA sequence: TGCAGCGTCTACAGGGAGCCCTACAATGAGCAGTTCTTC. Translation gives CSVYREPYNEQFF.

V usage is TRBV12-5 and J usage is TRBJ2-3, with TRBD2 identical over 10 bases. Germline CDR1 reads LGHNT; CDR2 reads FRNRAP. Unmatched junction bases numbered 9, after V lost 1 base and J lost 5 bases. CDR3 length: 17 amino acids. The CDR3 DNA reads TGTGCTAGTGGTTTGGGACTAGCGGGCATACCCGGAGATACGCAGTATTTT. Residues: CASGLGLAGIPGDTQYF.

The V call is TRBV29-1, the J call TRBJ1-1; perhaps TRBD1 as D (6 bases). This CDR3 region has 14 residues. Trimming took 7 bases from V and 4 from J, leaving 19 bases between them. CDR1 and CDR2 (germline): SQVTM, ANQGSEA. The CDR3 is CSANAQGFGTEAFF. The CDR3 DNA reads as TGCAGCGCCAATGCTCAGGGGTTCGGCACTGAAGCTTTCTTT.